This entry is about one TCR beta chain. This clonotype was seen repeatedly, ten times or more. The antigen it binds to is not known. Per-nucleotide qualities are absent, and no much larger clonotype sits a single base away. Unfractionated whole blood was collected in Tempus Blood RNA tubes, and total RNA was extracted from that blood. Roughly 5 healthy volunteers served as TCR sequencing controls and were bled at day 0, 2 weeks and 6 weeks. The record originates from a study of human T cells and chemical hapten exposure (dated by TCRdb to the early 2020s). Concerning the study at large: The libraries were sequenced as a pool, and the TCR yield per sample differed mostly because of small variations in library volumes within the pool. The study tracked peripheral blood TCR repertoire changes in vivo during primary and secondary sensitization to the hapten diphenylcyclopropenone (DPC) in alopecia patients. Both TCR alpha and TCR beta chains were sequenced from each blood RNA sample. Points the paper makes about the study in general: DPC sensitization did not change the number of TCRs with a frequency above 1 in 1000, and there was no evidence of changes in global repertoire structure. Repeated subsampling changed both the strength of the expansion versus patch-test correlation and the threshold at which the correlation became significant.

The library was obtained by 5' RACE. The listed sequencing device is Illumina MiSeq. Library preparation attached unique molecular identifiers to individual cDNA molecules for quantitative, reproducible TCR counting. For the original study's pipeline: Samples had a median of 95,638 TCRs, with a range from roughly 23,224 to 750,000. V, J and CDR3 annotation of the TCR reads was carried out using the Decombinator software suite. To make PS versus PT1 abundance plots, every sample was subsampled to the same number of TCRs (28,000). TCRs were defined as expanded if absent before sensitization and observed at least eight times at the 2-week time point. The public reads were reanalyzed by TCRdb: fastp trimming at Q25, MiXCR alignment, in-frame beta chains only. Here each entry gathers all rows of one CDR3 protein and keeps the most common genes and DNA. In this record, the V and J calls reflect TCRdb's handling and not the investigators' own analysis. The sample table contains about 140,000 distinct CDR3 sequences; only one count was recorded for approximately 4% of them. The ten largest make up under 1.5% of the sample.

The origin of this receptor is a female donor in good health.

The DNA is TGTGCCATCAGGACGGTCAGGACAGGGGCTGGGGCCAACGTCCTGACTTTC. Translated, this gives CAIRTVRTGAGANVLTF. The chain is made from TRBV10-3 and TRBJ2-6, with TRBD1 matching 9 junction bases. Spanning cysteine to phenylalanine, the CDR3 consists of 17 amino acids. CDR3 DNA only is kept here, 51 bases in frame from base 1. V is cut back by 6 bases and J by 2 bases, with 8 bases in the junction unmatched. Looking up the germline V gene yields CDR1 ENHRY and CDR2 SYGVKD.